This passage covers 2 T cell receptor beta chains from one sample sequenced in a study of CD8 T cells in ankylosing spondylitis (dated by TCRdb to 2016 to 2017). The library was generated by 5' RACE. For sequencing, an Illumina HiSeq 2500 was employed. The public sequencing data were trimmed at Q25 with fastp and processed into clonotypes with MiXCR by TCRdb, which kept only in-frame beta chains. Each entry is one CDR3 protein sequence, shown with its most common DNA and genes. The sample table records around 250,000 distinct CDR3 sequences; more than 15% of these occur just once. The ten biggest clones cover about a third of the sample. The specimen sequenced was blood, either unsorted or a sorted T cell fraction (not recorded which). These receptors were obtained from a male donor with ankylosing spondylitis or in good health (not recorded which).

This clonotype came up a few times. This chain joins TRBV18 and TRBJ2-3; D gene ambiguous. Germline V gives CDR1 KGHSH, CDR2 LQKENI. V was trimmed by 0 bases and J by 2 bases, leaving 9 bases between them. The CDR3 runs 15 residues. The CDR3 loop reads CASSPPDSLTDTQYF. The CDR3 DNA reads TGTGCCAGCTCACCACCGGATAGCCTCACAGATACGCAGTATTTT.

With respect to this clonotype: The conserved final phenylalanine or tryptophan is absent from the CDR3, which likely points to a read error. It is unclear where the CDR3 begins or ends on the DNA, so no DNA is shown, and the CDR3 is as TCRdb lists it. The rearrangement uses TRBV27 and TRBJ2-7; TRBD2, as called in the table, went unchecked against the DNA. The germline V gene encodes CDR1 MNHEY and CDR2 SMNVEV (reference sequence). The CDR3 numbers 13 amino acids, ends counted. CDR3 amino acids: CASSSHNGGFISY.